A single sample gave rise to the 20 T cell receptor beta chains below, sequenced in a study of blood T cell repertoires in COVID-19. Profiled with immunoSEQ multiplex PCR; TCRdb holds only in-frame clones, not every one. This table holds about 320,000 clones, around 90% found once. Sequencing was carried out using PBMCs or T cells enriched from blood (not recorded which). These receptors came from a man in his fifties or sixties who had recovered from COVID-19.

V and J are TRBV7-6 and TRBJ2-7; D gene uncertain. Germline V CDR1 and CDR2: SGHVS, FNYEAQ. Trimming removed 2 bases from V and 5 bases from J, with 4 bases in between. The CDR3 is 11 amino acids. The CDR3, as DNA: TGTGCCAGCAGCTTAACTCACGAGCAGTACTTC. Translation: CASSLTHEQYF. Using reference TRBV7-6 and TRBJ2-7 for the parts outside the CDR3, the full variable domain is GAGVSQSPRYKVTKRGQDVALRCDPISGHVSLYWYRQALGQGPEFLTYFNYEAQQDKSGLPNDRFSAERPEGSISTLTIQRTEQRDSAMYRCASSLTHEQYFGPGTRLTVT.

This clone was counted once. The chain employs TRBV29-1 and TRBJ2-7; TRBD1 matches 8 bases. The CDR3 has 11 residues. Germline CDR1 SQVTM, CDR2 ANQGSEA. The V gene end was trimmed by 7 bases and the J gene end by 7 bases; junction bases not matched to a gene: 6. The CDR3 loop reads CSAGQGNEQYF. DNA for the CDR3: TGCAGCGCCGGACAGGGTAATGAGCAGTACTTC.

The chain employs TRBV5-1 and TRBJ2-7, with D tentatively TRBD1 (6 bases). Trimming cost V 3 bases and J 1 base, with 14 bases left between them. Looked up from germline, CDR1 is SGHRS and CDR2 is YFSETQ. This CDR3 has 15 amino acids. DNA of the CDR3: TGCGCCAGCAGCTCCGCAGGGGTTCAGTCCTACGAGCAGTACTTC. This sequence encodes CASSSAGVQSYEQYF.

Of note for this clone: Within the sample, other DNA sequences also encode this same CDR3. This chain uses TRBV19 with TRBJ2-2, with 8 bases lining up with TRBD1. CDR3 length equals 16 residues. CDR1 LNHDA and CDR2 SQIVND come from the germline V gene (reference sequence). After removal of 3 bases from V and 1 base from J, the junction contained 4 bases not matched to a gene. This CDR3 is CASSISGTGNTGELFF. The CDR3 DNA follows: TGTGCCAGTAGTATTTCCGGGACAGGGAACACCGGGGAGCTGTTTTTT.

Worth noting for this clone: The junction does not match germline at one end; this may be a read error. The chain links TRBV7-9 to TRBJ2-1; 9 positions agree with TRBD2. Germline CDR1 reads SEHNR; CDR2 reads FQNEAQ (reference sequence). The CDR3 has 12 residues. Here the CDR3 reads CASNLLAGEQFF. The CDR3 DNA sequence: TGTGCCAGCAACTTACTAGCGGGTGAGCAGTTCTTC.

This sequence joins TRBV14 and TRBJ2-7; 8 bases are shared with TRBD2. Trimming cost V 4 bases and J 7 bases; bases outside gene matches: 3. CDR1 is SGHDN and CDR2 is FVKESK in the germline V gene. This CDR3 is built from 12 residues. The CDR3 DNA sequence: TGTGCCAGCAGCCCGAAGCGGGAGGAGCAGTACTTC. Its protein is CASSPKREEQYF.

In nucleotides, the CDR3 is TGTGCCTGGAGTGCCCTCGGGTCGGGAGGCTCTGGGGCCAACGTCCTGACTTTC. Translation: CAWSALGSGGSGANVLTF. The rearrangement links TRBV30 to TRBJ2-6; 7 nucleotides line up with TRBD2. V trimming: 1 base; J trimming: 0 bases; junction bases outside the gene matches: 9. Germline-derived CDR1 and CDR2 are GTSNPN and SVGIG (reference sequence). The CDR3 extends over 18 amino acids.

V and J are TRBV27 and TRBJ2-7, with 8 bases fitting TRBD2. The CDR3 is made up of 16 amino acids. CDR1 MNHEY and CDR2 SMNVEV come from the germline V gene (reference sequence). J was trimmed by 5 bases and V by 0 bases; bases with no gene match: 9. CDR3 sequence reads: CASSLSAPAGVHEQYF. The CDR3 bases are TGTGCCAGCAGTTTATCGGCCCCAGCGGGAGTCCACGAGCAGTACTTC.

The V and J genes are TRBV6-1 and TRBJ2-5; 8 nucleotides agree with TRBD1. Germline V lookup: CDR1 MNHNS, CDR2 SASEGT. J gave up 6 bases and V 1 base, and 4 bases lay outside the gene matches. This CDR3 region has 14 residues. The CDR3 DNA sequence: TGTGCCAGCAGTGAAGGGACAGGGTGGAAGACCCAGTACTTC. This codes for CASSEGTGWKTQYF.

This chain connects TRBV3-1 (or the pseudogene TRBV3-2) to TRBJ2-5, with TRBD1 matching 10 bases. V trimming: 1 base; J trimming: 4 bases; junction bases outside the gene matches: 3. CDR3 length: 15 amino acids. The germline gives CDR1 LGHDT, CDR2 YNNKEL (reference sequence). CDR3 nucleotides: TGTGCCAGCAGCCAAGCCGGGACAGGGGTAGAGACCCAGTACTTC. Amino acid sequence: CASSQAGTGVETQYF.

V usage is TRBV5-1 and J usage is TRBJ2-3; the match to TRBD1 covers 8 bases. V lost 1 base and J lost 4; bases outside the gene matches: 5. This CDR3 is 15 amino acids long. Germline CDR1 is SGHRS and CDR2 is YFSETQ. The CDR3 DNA sequence: TGCGCCAGCAGCTTGACCCTGGACAGGGCAGATACGCAGTATTTT. Translation: CASSLTLDRADTQYF. Together with reference TRBV5-1 and TRBJ2-3, the CDR3 gives the full variable domain: KAGVTQTPRYLIKTRGQQVTLSCSPISGHRSVSWYQQTPGQGLQFLFEYFSETQRNKGNFPGRFSGRQFSNSRSEMNVSTLELGDSALYLCASSLTLDRADTQYFGPGTRLTVL.

The gene calls are TRBV7-9 and TRBJ2-2, with a tentative D call TRBD1 (6 bases). V lost 6 bases and J lost 2, with 19 bases in between. CDR3 size: 17 residues. Germline V CDR1 and CDR2: SEHNR, FQNEAQ (reference sequence). CDR3 residues: CASRNLQGRINTGELFF. DNA for the CDR3: TGTGCCAGCAGGAATCTACAGGGTAGGATCAACACCGGGGAGCTGTTTTTT. The full variable domain, rest sourced from reference TRBV7-9 and TRBJ2-2, is DTGVSQNPRHKITKRGQNVTFRCDPISEHNRLYWYRQTLGQGPEFLTYFQNEAQLEKSRLLSDRFSAERPKGSFSTLEIQRTEQGDSAMYLCASRNLQGRINTGELFFGEGSRLTVL.

The chain links TRBV27 to TRBJ2-1; weak D call: TRBD2 (6 bases). The V gene lost 4 bases and the J gene lost 8 bases, with 21 bases spanning the gap. CDR3 length: 16 residues. Germline V CDR1 and CDR2: MNHEY, SMNVEV (reference sequence). For the CDR3, the DNA is TGTGCCAGCAGTTCGCCCGCCGGGACTTTTGGGGATGAGCAGTTCTTC. It yields the protein CASSSPAGTFGDEQFF.

This rearrangement joins TRBV6-5 to TRBJ1-2; D perhaps matches TRBD1 (6 bases). V dropped 6 bases and J dropped 0 bases, with 11 bases sitting between them. The CDR3 is 14 residues long. Germline assignment: CDR1 MNHEY and CDR2 SVGAGI. CDR3 nucleotides: TGTGCCAGCAGAACAGGGTTAGCTAACTATGGCTACACCTTC. Translated, it gives CASRTGLANYGYTF.

This chain uses TRBV7-9 with TRBJ1-4; D is uncertain. The CDR3 has 14 amino acids. The germline CDR1 and CDR2 sequences are SEHNR and FQNEAQ (reference sequence). The V gene lost 5 bases and the J gene lost 8 bases, with 15 bases spanning the gap. This chain's CDR3 is CASSPWRFGEKLFF. The CDR3 DNA sequence: TGTGCCAGCAGCCCCTGGAGGTTCGGGGAAAAACTGTTTTTT.

The J gene is TRBJ2-1, the V gene TRBV5-4; 15 bases map to TRBD2. Germline V gene data show CDR1 as SGHNT and CDR2 as YYREEE (reference sequence). V dropped 4 bases and J dropped 9; count of bases not matched to a gene: 11. The length of the CDR3 is 17 residues. CDR3 loop: CASSIRTSGRAGSEQFF. The CDR3 nucleotides are TGTGCCAGCAGCATCCGGACTAGCGGGAGGGCCGGGTCTGAGCAGTTCTTC.

About this clone: This sample includes further DNA sequences coding for the same CDR3. This chain joins TRBV29-1 and TRBJ2-3, with 14 bases fitting TRBD2. Trimming at V came to 6 bases and at J to 6 bases, leaving 2 bases not matched to a gene. The CDR3 loop spans 13 amino acids. Germline CDR1 and CDR2: SQVTM and ANQGSEA. This CDR3 is CSVGTSGSDTQYF. CDR3 in DNA: TGCAGCGTCGGGACTAGCGGGAGTGATACGCAGTATTTT.

The V and J genes are TRBV29-1 and TRBJ2-3; D remains unclear. V was cut by 3 bases and J by 0 bases, with 10 bases left in between. The CDR3 runs 14 residues. The germline CDR1 and CDR2 sequences are SQVTM and ANQGSEA. The CDR3 loop reads CSVDSLSSTDTQYF. In nucleotides, the CDR3 is TGCAGCGTTGATAGTCTTTCTAGCACAGATACGCAGTATTTT.

The chain joins TRBV5-8 to TRBJ2-7; 7 nucleotides align to TRBD2. The CDR3 contains 12 residues. Germline V gene sequence: CDR1 SGHTS, CDR2 YDEGEE. The junction had 4 bases not matched to a gene; V was cut back by 4 bases and J by 6 bases. The CDR3, as DNA: TGTGCCAGCAGCCTGGGGAGGGCCGAGCAGTACTTC. The encoded protein is CASSLGRAEQYF.

V gene TRBV7-2 combines with J gene TRBJ2-5; D possibly corresponds to TRBD2 (7 bases). In germline, CDR1 is SGHTA, CDR2 FQGNSA. V was shortened by 5 bases and J by 2 bases, with 21 bases between the two germline ends. There are 17 residues in the CDR3. The CDR3 nucleotides read TGTGCCAGCAGCCCCGGTGGGGGGGGCGCGGAACAAGAGACCCAGTACTTC. Translating it yields CASSPGGGGAEQETQYF. The whole variable domain, filled in from reference TRBV7-2 and TRBJ2-5, reads GAGVSQSPSNKVTEKGKDVELRCDPISGHTALYWYRQSLGQGLEFLIYFQGNSAPDKSGLPSDRFSAERTGGSVSTLTIQRTQQEDSAVYLCASSPGGGGAEQETQYFGPGTRLLVL.